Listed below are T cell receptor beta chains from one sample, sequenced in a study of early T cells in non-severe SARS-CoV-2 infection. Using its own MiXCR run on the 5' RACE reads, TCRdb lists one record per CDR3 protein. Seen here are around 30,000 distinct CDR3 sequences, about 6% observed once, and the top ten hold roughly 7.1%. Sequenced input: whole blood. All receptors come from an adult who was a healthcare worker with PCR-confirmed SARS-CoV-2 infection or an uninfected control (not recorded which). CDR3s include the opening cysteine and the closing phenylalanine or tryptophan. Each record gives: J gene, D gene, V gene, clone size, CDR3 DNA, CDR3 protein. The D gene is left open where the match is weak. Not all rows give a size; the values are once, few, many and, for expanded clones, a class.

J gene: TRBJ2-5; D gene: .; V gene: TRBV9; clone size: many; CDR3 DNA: TGTGCCAGCAGCGTAGTTCCCCTGGGGCCCGAGGAGACCCAGTACTTC; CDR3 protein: CASSVVPLGPEETQYF
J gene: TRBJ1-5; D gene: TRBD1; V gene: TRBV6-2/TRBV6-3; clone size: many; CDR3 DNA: TGTGCCAGCAGTCTAAGACAGGGCGTGATTCAGCCCCAGCATTTT; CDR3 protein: CASSLRQGVIQPQHF
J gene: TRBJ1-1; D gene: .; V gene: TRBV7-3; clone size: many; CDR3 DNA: TGTGCCAGCAGCATAGAGGGTTCGGTGAACACTGAAGCTTTCTTT; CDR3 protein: CASSIEGSVNTEAFF
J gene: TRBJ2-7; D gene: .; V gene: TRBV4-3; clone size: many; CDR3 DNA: TGCGCCAGCAGCCAAGAACTCAGGGCCTCCTACGAGCAGTACTTC; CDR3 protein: CASSQELRASYEQYF
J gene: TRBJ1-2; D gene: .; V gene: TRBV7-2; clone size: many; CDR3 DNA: TGTGCCAGCAGCTTAGTCGGGAATCAAGACTATGGCTACACCTTC; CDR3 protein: CASSLVGNQDYGYTF
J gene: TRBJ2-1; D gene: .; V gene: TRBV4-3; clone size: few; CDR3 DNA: TGCGCCAGCAGCCAAGAGCCCTACAATGAGCAGTTCTTC; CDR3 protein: CASSQEPYNEQFF
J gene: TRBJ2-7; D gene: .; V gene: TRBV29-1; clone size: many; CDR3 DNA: TGCAGCGTTGAAATCCAGGATTTTCCCTACGAGCAGTACTTC; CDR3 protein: CSVEIQDFPYEQYF
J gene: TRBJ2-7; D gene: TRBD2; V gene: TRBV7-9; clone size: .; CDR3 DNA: TGTGCCAGCAGCTCATCGGGGCGGGGGAGCTCCTACGAGCAGTACTTC; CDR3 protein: CASSSSGRGSSYEQYF
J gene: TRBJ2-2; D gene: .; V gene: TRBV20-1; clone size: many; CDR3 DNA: TGCAGTGCTAGAATCCGGGGCACGAACACCGGGGAGCTGTTTTTT; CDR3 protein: CSARIRGTNTGELFF
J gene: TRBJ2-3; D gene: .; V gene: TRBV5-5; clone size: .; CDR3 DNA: TGTGCCAGCAGCTTGGTGCGGGGGCTCTCAGATACGCAGTATTTT; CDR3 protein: CASSLVRGLSDTQYF
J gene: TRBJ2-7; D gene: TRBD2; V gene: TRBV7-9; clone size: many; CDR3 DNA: TGTGCCAGCAGCTTAAGTCTAGCGGACTACGAGCAGTACTTC; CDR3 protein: CASSLSLADYEQYF
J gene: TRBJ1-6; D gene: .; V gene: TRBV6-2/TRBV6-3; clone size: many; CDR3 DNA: TGTGCCAGCAGTTACGATGGCTTTCGAGATTCACCCCTCCACTTT; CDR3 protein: CASSYDGFRDSPLHF
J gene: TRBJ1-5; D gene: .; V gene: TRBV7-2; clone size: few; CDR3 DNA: TGTGCCAGCAGCTTGGCTGGGACATATAGCAATCAGCCCCAGCATTTT; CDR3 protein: CASSLAGTYSNQPQHF
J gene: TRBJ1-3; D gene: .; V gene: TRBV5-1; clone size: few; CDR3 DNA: TGCGCCAGCAGCTTGGATGGGGGCGCTGGAAACACCATATATTTT; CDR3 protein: CASSLDGGAGNTIYF
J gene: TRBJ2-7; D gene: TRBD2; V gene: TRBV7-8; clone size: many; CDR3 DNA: TGTGCCAGCAGCGTCCGGGGGGGGCTAAGCTACGAGCAGTACTTC; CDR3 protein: CASSVRGGLSYEQYF
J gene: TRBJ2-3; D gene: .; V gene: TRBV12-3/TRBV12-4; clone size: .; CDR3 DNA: TGTGCCAGCAGCGCCCCAGGAGGGACAGCAGCTTCAGATACGCAGTATTTT; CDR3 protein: CASSAPGGTAASDTQYF
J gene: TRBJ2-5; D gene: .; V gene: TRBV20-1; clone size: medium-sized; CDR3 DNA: TGCAGTGCTAGAGATCGCAGGAGGGGGGAAGAGACCCAGTACTTC; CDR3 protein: CSARDRRRGEETQYF
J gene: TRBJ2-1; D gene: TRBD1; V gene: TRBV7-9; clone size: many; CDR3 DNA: TGTGCCAGCAGTCTTAAACTCCGGGACAGGGGGCTTGGTGAGCAGTTCTTC; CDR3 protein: CASSLKLRDRGLGEQFF
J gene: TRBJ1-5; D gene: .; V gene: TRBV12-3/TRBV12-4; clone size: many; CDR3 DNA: TGTGTAGACAGTTCGGAGTTGAATCAGCCCCAGCATTTT; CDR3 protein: CVDSSELNQPQHF
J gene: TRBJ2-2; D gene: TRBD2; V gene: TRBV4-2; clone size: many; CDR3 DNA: TGTGCCAGCAGCCAAGCCCCCCTAGCGGGGGCCACCGGGGAGCTGTTTTTT; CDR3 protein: CASSQAPLAGATGELFF
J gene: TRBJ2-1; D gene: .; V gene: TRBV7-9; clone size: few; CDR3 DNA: TGTGCCAGCAGCTTGGCGGACGGATTGCAGTTCTTC; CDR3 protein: CASSLADGLQFF
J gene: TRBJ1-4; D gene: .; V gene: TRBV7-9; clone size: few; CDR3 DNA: TGTGCCAGCAGCTTAGGTGGGGACGGAAATGAAAAACTGTTTTTT; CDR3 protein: CASSLGGDGNEKLFF
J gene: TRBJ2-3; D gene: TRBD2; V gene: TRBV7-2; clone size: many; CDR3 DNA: TGTGCCAGCAGCAGAATAGCGGGGGGGTTCCCAGATACGCAGTATTTT; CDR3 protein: CASSRIAGGFPDTQYF
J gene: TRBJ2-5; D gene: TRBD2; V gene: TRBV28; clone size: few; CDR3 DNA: TGTGCCAGCAGTTTGGGACTAGCGGGGAACGGGTACTTC; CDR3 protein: CASSLGLAGNGYF
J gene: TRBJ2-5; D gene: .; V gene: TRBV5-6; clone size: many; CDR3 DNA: TGTGCCAGCAGCTTAGGAACTAACCAAGAGACCCAGTACTTC; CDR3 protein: CASSLGTNQETQYF
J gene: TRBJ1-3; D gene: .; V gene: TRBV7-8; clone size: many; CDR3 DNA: TGTGCCAGCAGCTTAGCGCAAGGGAGGGGAAACACCATATATTTT; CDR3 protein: CASSLAQGRGNTIYF
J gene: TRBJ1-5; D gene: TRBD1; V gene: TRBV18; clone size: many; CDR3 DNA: TGTGCCAGCTCCCGAGACAGGGAGAATCAGCCCCAGCATTTT; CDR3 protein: CASSRDRENQPQHF
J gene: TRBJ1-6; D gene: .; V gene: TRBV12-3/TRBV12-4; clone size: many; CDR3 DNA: TGTGCCAGCAGTCTCGGGGCAGGGATTTCACCCCTCCACTTT; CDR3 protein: CASSLGAGISPLHF
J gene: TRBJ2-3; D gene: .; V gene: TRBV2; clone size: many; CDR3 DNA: TGTGCCAGCAGTGCGGAGGGGGGGGCCGTCGGCACAGATACGCAGTATTTT; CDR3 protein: CASSAEGGAVGTDTQYF
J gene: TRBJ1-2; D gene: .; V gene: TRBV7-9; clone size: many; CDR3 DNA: TGTGCCAGCAGCTATACAGGGACCTCACGCTATGGCTACACCTTC; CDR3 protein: CASSYTGTSRYGYTF
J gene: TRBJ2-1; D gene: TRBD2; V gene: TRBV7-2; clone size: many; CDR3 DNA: TGTGCCATTACGACTAGCGGCTCCTACAATGAGCAGTTCTTC; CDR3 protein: CAITTSGSYNEQFF
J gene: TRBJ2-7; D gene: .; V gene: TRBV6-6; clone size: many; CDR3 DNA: TGTGCCAGCAGTTACGGGTCAGGGAGAGAGTACGAGCAGTACTTC; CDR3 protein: CASSYGSGREYEQYF
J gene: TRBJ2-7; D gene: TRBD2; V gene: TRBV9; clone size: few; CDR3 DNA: TGTGCCAGCAGCGTAGGCGGGGGGGTCTCCTACGAGCAGTACTTC; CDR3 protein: CASSVGGGVSYEQYF
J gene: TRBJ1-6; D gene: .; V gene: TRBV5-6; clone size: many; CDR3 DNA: TGTGCCAGCAGCTTGGGGCAATCGGTGCAATCACCCCTCCACTTT; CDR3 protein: CASSLGQSVQSPLHF
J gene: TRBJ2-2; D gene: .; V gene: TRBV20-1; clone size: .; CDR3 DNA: TGCAGTGCTGTGAGGACCGGGGAGCTGTTTTTT; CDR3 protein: CSAVRTGELFF
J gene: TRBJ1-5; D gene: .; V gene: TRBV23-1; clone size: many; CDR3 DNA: TGCGCCAGCAGTCATAGGGAGGGCGAGCCCCAGCATTTT; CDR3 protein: CASSHREGEPQHF
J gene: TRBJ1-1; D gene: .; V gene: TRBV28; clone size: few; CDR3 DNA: TGTGCCAGCAGTTGGGACGACGTTAACACTGAAGCTTTCTTT; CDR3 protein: CASSWDDVNTEAFF
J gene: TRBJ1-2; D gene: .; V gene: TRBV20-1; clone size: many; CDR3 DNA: TGCAGTGCTCCCCAGAGTAGACAATACCTAGGCTATGGCTACACCTTC; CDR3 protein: CSAPQSRQYLGYGYTF
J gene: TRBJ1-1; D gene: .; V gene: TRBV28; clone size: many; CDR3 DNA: TGTGCCAGCAGTTTATTCGGAGCTGAAGCTTTCTTT; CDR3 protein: CASSLFGAEAFF
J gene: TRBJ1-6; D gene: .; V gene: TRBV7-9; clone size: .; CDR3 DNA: TGTGCCAGCAGCACAACCGGGACCTTAAATTCACCCCTCCACTTT; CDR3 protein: CASSTTGTLNSPLHF
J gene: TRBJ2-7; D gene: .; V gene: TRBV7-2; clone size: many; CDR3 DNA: TGTGCCAGCAGCTTAGAGGGCGGCTACGAGCAGTACTTC; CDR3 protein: CASSLEGGYEQYF
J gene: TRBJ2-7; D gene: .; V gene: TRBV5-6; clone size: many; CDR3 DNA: TGTGCCAGCAGCCCCCCGGGGGCCCTTGCCTACGAGCAGTACTTC; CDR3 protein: CASSPPGALAYEQYF
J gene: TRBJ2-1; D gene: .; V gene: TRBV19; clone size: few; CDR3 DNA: TGTGCCAACAATCGGCAGGGAAGCAACAATGAGCAGTTCTTC; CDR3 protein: CANNRQGSNNEQFF
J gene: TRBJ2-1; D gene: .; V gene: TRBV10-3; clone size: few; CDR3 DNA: TGTGCCATCAGTGAGTCGGGGGGGCAGTTCTTC; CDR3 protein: CAISESGGQFF
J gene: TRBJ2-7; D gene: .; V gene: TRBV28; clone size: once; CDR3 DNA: TGTGCCAGCAGTAGGCAGGAAGACGAGCAGTACTTC; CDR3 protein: CASSRQEDEQYF